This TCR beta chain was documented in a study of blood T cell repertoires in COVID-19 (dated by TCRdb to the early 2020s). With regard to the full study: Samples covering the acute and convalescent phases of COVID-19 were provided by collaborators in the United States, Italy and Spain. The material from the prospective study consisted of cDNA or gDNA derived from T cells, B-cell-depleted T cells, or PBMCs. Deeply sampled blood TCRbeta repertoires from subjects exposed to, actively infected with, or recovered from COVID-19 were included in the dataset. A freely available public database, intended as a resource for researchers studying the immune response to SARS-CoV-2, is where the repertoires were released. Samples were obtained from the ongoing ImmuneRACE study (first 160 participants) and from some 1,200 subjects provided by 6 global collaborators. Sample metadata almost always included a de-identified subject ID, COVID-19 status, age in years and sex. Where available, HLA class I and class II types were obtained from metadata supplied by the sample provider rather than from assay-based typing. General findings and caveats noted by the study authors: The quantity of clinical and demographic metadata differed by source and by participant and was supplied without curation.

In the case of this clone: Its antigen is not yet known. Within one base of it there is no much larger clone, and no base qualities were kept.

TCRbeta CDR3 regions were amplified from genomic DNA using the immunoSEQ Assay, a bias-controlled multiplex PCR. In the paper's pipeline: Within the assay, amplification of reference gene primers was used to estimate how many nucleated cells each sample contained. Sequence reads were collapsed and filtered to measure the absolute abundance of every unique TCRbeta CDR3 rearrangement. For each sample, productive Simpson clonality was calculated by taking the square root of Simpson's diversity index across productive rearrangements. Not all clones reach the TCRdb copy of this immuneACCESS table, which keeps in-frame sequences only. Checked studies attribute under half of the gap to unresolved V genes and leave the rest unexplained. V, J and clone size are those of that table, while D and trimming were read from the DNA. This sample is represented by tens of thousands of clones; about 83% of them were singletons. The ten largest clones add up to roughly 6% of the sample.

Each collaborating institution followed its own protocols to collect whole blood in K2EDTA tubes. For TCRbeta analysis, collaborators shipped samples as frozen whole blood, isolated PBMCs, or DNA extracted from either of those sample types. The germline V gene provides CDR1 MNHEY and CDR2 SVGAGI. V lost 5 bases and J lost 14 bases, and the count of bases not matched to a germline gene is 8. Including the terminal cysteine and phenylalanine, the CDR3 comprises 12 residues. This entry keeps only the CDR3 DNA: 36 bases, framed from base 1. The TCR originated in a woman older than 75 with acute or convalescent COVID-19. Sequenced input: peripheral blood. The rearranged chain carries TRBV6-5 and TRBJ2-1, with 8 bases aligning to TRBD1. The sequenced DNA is TGTGCCAGCAGTCCTCGACAGGGGAAGGAGTTCTTC. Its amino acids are CASSPRQGKEFF.